This TCR beta chain was retrieved from a study of control samples from healthy donors and cancer patients. Data came from immunoSEQ multiplex PCR; TCRdb stores just in-frame clones and leaves some out. The data contain about 160,000 clones, approximately 94% of them singletons. This CDR3 region has 15 residues. Germline V lookup: CDR1 ENHRY, CDR2 SYGVKD. V lost 4 bases and J lost 1, with 11 bases in between. The sequenced sample consisted of PBMCs. The chain employs TRBV10-3 and TRBJ1-3; possible D gene TRBD1, 6 bases. This clonotype originated in a man aged 55-75 years with colorectal cancer. CDR3 sequence (DNA): TGTGCCATCAGTGCCGGAGGGACATCTGGAAACACCATATATTTT. This encodes CAISAGGTSGNTIYF.